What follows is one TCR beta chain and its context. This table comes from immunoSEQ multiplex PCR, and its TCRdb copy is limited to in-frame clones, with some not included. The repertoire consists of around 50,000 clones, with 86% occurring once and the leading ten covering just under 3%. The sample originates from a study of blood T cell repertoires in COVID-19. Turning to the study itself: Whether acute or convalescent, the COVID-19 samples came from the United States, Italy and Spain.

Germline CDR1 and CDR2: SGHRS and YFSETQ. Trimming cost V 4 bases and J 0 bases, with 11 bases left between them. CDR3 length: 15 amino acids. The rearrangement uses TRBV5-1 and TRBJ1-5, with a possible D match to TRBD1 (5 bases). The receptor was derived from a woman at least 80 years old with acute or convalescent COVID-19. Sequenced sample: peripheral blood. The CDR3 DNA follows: TGCGCCAGCAGCCCGGGCGGGGGTAGCAATCAGCCCCAGCATTTT. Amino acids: CASSPGGGSNQPQHF.